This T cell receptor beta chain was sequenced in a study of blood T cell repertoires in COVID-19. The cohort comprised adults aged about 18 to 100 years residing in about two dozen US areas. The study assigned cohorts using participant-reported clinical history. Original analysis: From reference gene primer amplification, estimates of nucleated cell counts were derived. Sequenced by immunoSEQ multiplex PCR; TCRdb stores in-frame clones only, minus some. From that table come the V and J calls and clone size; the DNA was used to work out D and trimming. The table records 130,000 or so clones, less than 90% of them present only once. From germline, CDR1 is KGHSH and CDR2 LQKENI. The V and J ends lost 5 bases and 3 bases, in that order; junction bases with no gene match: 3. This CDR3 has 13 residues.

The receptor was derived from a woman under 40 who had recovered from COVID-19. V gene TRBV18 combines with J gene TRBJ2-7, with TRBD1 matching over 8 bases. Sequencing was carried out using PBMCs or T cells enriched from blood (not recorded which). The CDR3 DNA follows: TGTGCCAGCTCAGAGGGACAGGACTACGAGCAGTACTTC. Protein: CASSEGQDYEQYF.